The 27 T cell receptor beta chains below come from one sample, sequenced in a study of CXCR3-negative and CXCR3-positive naive CD8 T cells. Study results and limitations: TRB CDR3s of CXCR3-positive naive cells were more hydrophobic than those of CXCR3-negative naive cells.

The TRB cDNA libraries were prepared by 5' RACE with UMI labels. TCRdb reworked the 5' RACE reads into one entry per CDR3 protein, no DNA. Recorded for this sample: some 130,000 distinct CDR3 sequences. For these receptors, no antigen is known. Input material: naive CXCR3+ CD8+ T cells from blood. Subset specified: CD45RO-CCR7+CD27+CD95- naive CD8+ T cells expressing CXCR3 (TNR3+). The receptors stem from a human donor in good health. Some clones in this sample may be carry-over from other donors' samples.

This chain links TRBV5-4 with TRBJ2-7. The germline V gene has CDR1 SGHNT and CDR2 YYREEE (reference sequence). CDR3 size: 13 residues. The CDR3 region is CASSMSSSYEQYF.

V usage is TRBV25-1 and J usage is TRBJ1-2; TCRdb lists TRBD1, though no DNA is available to test this call. The CDR3 has 11 residues. The germline V gene has CDR1 MGHDK and CDR2 SYGVNS. The CDR3 sequence: CATLTGDGYTF.

This chain uses TRBV28 with TRBJ2-7. CDR1 and CDR2 from the germline V gene are MDHEN and SYDVKM. CDR3 size: 14 residues. The chain's CDR3 is CASSFFRGAYEQYF.

The CDR3 here is CASTPNGLAGEKDTQYF. This sequence joins TRBV12-3 or TRBV12-4 and TRBJ2-3; TCRdb outputs TRBD2, but without DNA this stays unchecked. The CDR3 runs 17 residues.

The chain uses TRBV7-2 and TRBJ2-2; TCRdb outputs TRBD1, but without DNA this stays unchecked. This CDR3 contains 15 residues. Germline-derived CDR1 and CDR2 are SGHTA and FQGNSA. The CDR3 here is CASSPGTGGPGELFF.

This chain uses TRBV4-1 with TRBJ1-1; without DNA, the TCRdb call of TRBD1 cannot be checked. CDR1 and CDR2 from the germline V gene are MGHRA and YSYEKL. CDR3 size: 17 residues. The CDR3 region is CASSQGGLFSLNTEAFF.

This chain links TRBV7-3 with TRBJ2-7; checking the TCRdb D call of TRBD1 is not possible without DNA. Germline values: CDR1 SGHTA, CDR2 FQGTGA. CDR3 size: 14 residues. Here the CDR3 reads CASSPGGQGHEQYF.

The rearrangement uses TRBV29-1 and TRBJ2-2. The length of the CDR3 is 15 residues. Germline CDR1 SQVTM, CDR2 ANQGSEA. The CDR3 spells CSVEEGNSNTGELFF.

V usage is TRBV20-1 and J usage is TRBJ2-3; TCRdb's D gene call, TRBD2, goes unchecked for lack of DNA. Germline V lookup: CDR1 DFQATT, CDR2 SNEGSKA (reference sequence). CDR3 length equals 19 residues. Here the CDR3 reads CSSTSAGGGRYSSTDTQYF.

The chain uses TRBV20-1 and TRBJ2-7; without DNA, the TCRdb call of TRBD1 cannot be checked. Germline loops: CDR1 DFQATT, CDR2 SNEGSKA (reference sequence). The CDR3 has 12 residues. The CDR3 here is CSAGGVGYEQYF.

The V gene is TRBV7-9, the J gene TRBJ2-3; absent DNA, TCRdb's TRBD2 call cannot be checked. This CDR3 is 15 amino acids long. Germline CDR1 and CDR2: SEHNR and FQNEAQ (reference sequence). CDR3 sequence reads: CASSGLAALIDTQYF.

V usage is TRBV29-1 and J usage is TRBJ1-2; the D call of TRBD1 rests on TCRdb alone, since no DNA is present to check it. CDR1 SQVTM and CDR2 ANQGSEA come from the germline V gene. The CDR3 is made up of 12 amino acids. CDR3 protein: CSVEGGDRGYTF.

The chain uses TRBV4-1 and TRBJ1-2; without DNA, the TCRdb call of TRBD1 cannot be checked. Germline CDR1 is MGHRA and CDR2 is YSYEKL. This CDR3 spans 13 amino acids. CDR3 in amino acids: CASSQFGRVGYTF.

The chain employs TRBV20-1 and TRBJ2-3; TCRdb outputs TRBD1, but without DNA this stays unchecked. This CDR3 is 15 amino acids long. Germline assignment: CDR1 DFQATT and CDR2 SNEGSKA (reference sequence). The CDR3 protein is CSARGLVTGADTQYF.

The chain joins TRBV7-9 to TRBJ2-7; TCRdb lists TRBD2, though no DNA is available to test this call. The length of the CDR3 is 16 residues. Per germline, CDR1 SEHNR and CDR2 FQNEAQ (reference sequence). The CDR3 reads CASSPGGGFSSYEQYF.

The chain employs TRBV29-1 and TRBJ2-7; TCRdb's D gene call, TRBD2, goes unchecked for lack of DNA. This CDR3 spans 15 amino acids. Looked up from germline, CDR1 is SQVTM and CDR2 is ANQGSEA. CDR3 region: CSVGGWTSGSYEQYF.

V gene TRBV6-5 combines with J gene TRBJ2-1; TCRdb's D call, TRBD2, is unchecked because there is no DNA. The CDR3 spans 16 residues. The germline gives CDR1 MNHEY, CDR2 SVGAGI. The CDR3 is CASSLSLLANSNEQFF.

The chain recombines TRBV28 with TRBJ2-3; TCRdb selects TRBD1, and the lack of DNA leaves this call unchecked. Germline-derived CDR1 and CDR2 are MDHEN and SYDVKM. This CDR3 spans 14 amino acids. The CDR3 loop is CASSFGGVTDTQYF.

The rearrangement links TRBV12-3 or TRBV12-4 to TRBJ2-3; the D gene TCRdb calls, TRBD2, cannot be checked with no DNA. This CDR3 region has 14 residues. CDR3 protein: CASSPDLFPDTQYF.

The chain couples TRBV12-3 or TRBV12-4 to TRBJ2-2; there is no DNA to check the TCRdb D call of TRBD1. CDR3 length: 14 residues. This chain's CDR3 is CASGGQTATGELFF.

This rearrangement joins TRBV10-3 to TRBJ2-7; the TCRdb call, TRBD2, lacks DNA for checking. The CDR3 length is 15 residues. CDR1 is ENHRY, CDR2 SYGVKD, per germline. CDR3 loop: CAITDPGTSGYEQYF.

The V call is TRBV20-1, the J call TRBJ2-7; no DNA is available, so the TRBD2 call from TCRdb remains unchecked. CDR1 is DFQATT, CDR2 SNEGSKA, per germline (reference sequence). This CDR3 is 14 amino acids long. CDR3 region: CSARAPLSTYEQYF.

The chain recombines TRBV27 with TRBJ2-2; checking the TCRdb D call of TRBD1 is not possible without DNA. The CDR3 runs 14 residues. Germline loops: CDR1 MNHEY, CDR2 SMNVEV (reference sequence). The CDR3 sequence is CASSPDSGTGELFF.

V and J are TRBV19 and TRBJ2-1; the TCRdb D gene call, TRBD2, has no DNA to confirm it. The CDR3 has 13 residues. Germline V gene lookup returns CDR1 LNHDA and CDR2 SQIVND (reference sequence). CDR3: CASSPRALDEQFF.

The CDR3: CSARTRSSSYNEQFF. The chain recombines TRBV20-1 with TRBJ2-1. The germline V gene has CDR1 DFQATT and CDR2 SNEGSKA (reference sequence). The CDR3 loop spans 15 amino acids.

The J gene is TRBJ2-7, the V gene TRBV7-9; TCRdb returns TRBD1, unconfirmable since there is no DNA. The CDR3 contains 16 residues. Germline V gives CDR1 SEHNR, CDR2 FQNEAQ (reference sequence). This chain's CDR3 is CASSPAGDPDSYEQYF.

The rearrangement joins TRBV5-5 to TRBJ2-2. Germline V gives CDR1 SGHKS, CDR2 YYEKEE (reference sequence). The CDR3 is 14 amino acids. The CDR3 here is CASSLSHTTGELFF. Complete variable domain (other parts from reference TRBV5-5 and TRBJ2-2): DAGVTQSPTHLIKTRGQQVTLRCSPISGHKSVSWYQQVLGQGPQFIFQYYEKEERGRGNFPDRFSARQFPNYSSELNVNALLLGDSALYLCASSLSHTTGELFFGEGSRLTVL.